This record looks at one TCR beta chain sequence and its context. Its antigen is unknown. For repertoire sequencing, the TCR beta CDR3 regions were amplified from RNA transcripts. After a first-round RT-PCR with HTBI primers, a second-round multiplex PCR was run. MiXCR, applied by TCRdb to the multiplex PCR reads, yields one record per CDR3 protein. The sample holds some 1.1 million distinct CDR3 sequences, around a third seen once. The CDR3 is 14 amino acids. Per the germline V gene, CDR1 is KGHDR and CDR2 is SFDVKD. V was pared by 6 bases and J by 5 bases, with 13 bases between. The data are from a study of Graves' ophthalmopathy and Graves' hyperthyroidism. Hyperthyroidism patients had new diagnoses, durations under 2 months, and ages of 18 to 65. Other autoimmune diseases, uncontrolled infections, pregnancy or lactation excluded patients from enrollment. Whole-study findings and limits: Ophthalmopathy progression prediction by the model yielded a sensitivity of approximately 70% and a specificity of approximately 77%.

This TCR derives from an adult man with Graves' hyperthyroidism. V is TRBV24-1 and J is TRBJ1-5; no firm D call. Sample: peripheral blood or thyroid tissue (not recorded which). Here the CDR3 reads CATSRGSQYQPQHF. CDR3 in DNA: TGTGCCACCAGTCGGGGTTCGCAATATCAGCCCCAGCATTTT.